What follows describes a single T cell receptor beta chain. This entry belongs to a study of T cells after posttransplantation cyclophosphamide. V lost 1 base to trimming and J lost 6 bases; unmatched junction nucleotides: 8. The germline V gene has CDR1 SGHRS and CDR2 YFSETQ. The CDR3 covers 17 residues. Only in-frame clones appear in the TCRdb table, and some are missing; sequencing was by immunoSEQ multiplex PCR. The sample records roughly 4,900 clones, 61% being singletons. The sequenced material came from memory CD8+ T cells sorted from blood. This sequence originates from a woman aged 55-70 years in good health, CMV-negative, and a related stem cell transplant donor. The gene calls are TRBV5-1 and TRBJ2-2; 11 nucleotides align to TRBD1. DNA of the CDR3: TGCGCCAGCAGCTTGACCGGGACAGGGGGACCTGCCGGGGAGCTGTTTTTT. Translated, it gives CASSLTGTGGPAGELFF. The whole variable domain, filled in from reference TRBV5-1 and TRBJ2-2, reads KAGVTQTPRYLIKTRGQQVTLSCSPISGHRSVSWYQQTPGQGLQFLFEYFSETQRNKGNFPGRFSGRQFSNSRSEMNVSTLELGDSALYLCASSLTGTGGPAGELFFGEGSRLTVL.